This paragraph reports one T cell receptor (beta chain). Its antigen is currently unknown. The read ends 3 residues shy of where the CDR3 ends; the end is completed using the germline J gene. This table comes from immunoSEQ multiplex PCR, and its TCRdb copy is limited to in-frame clones, with some not included. This repertoire lists tens of thousands of clones without singletons; about 6.7% sits in the top ten. Unmatched junction bases numbered 15, after V lost 7 bases and J lost 4 bases. CDR1 and CDR2 (germline): SGHTA, FQGTGA. This CDR3 comprises 16 residues. Aged roughly 8 to 65 years, CVID subjects averaged roughly 39 years old. Patients and controls were mostly of Caucasian heritage. The sample originates from a study of T cell clonality in common variable immunodeficiency. Study-level points and caveats: Compared with healthy controls, CVID subjects showed increased TCRbeta clonality, mostly in about a third. Fewer deletions and N-nucleotide insertions were reportedly seen in common variable immunodeficiency TCR beta sequences.

The sequence was collected from a human donor with common variable immunodeficiency. The sample consisted of peripheral blood mononuclear cells. The chain joins TRBV7-3 to TRBJ2-7, with 8 nucleotides matching TRBD2. The CDR3 loop reads CASTSPQGAGAYEQYF. The sequenced part of the CDR3 DNA is TGTGCCAGCACCTCACCCCAGGGAGCGGGGGCATACGAG.